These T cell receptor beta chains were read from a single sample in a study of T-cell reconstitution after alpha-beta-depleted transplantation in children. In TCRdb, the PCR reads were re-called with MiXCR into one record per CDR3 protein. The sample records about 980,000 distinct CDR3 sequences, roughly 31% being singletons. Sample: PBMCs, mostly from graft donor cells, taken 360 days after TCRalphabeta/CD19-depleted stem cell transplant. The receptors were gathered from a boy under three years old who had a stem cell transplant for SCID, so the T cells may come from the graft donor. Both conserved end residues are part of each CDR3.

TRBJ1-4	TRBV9	CASSVTGSGEKLFF
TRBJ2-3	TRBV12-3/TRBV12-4	CASSREERQTDTQYF
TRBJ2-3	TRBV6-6	CASSYLRGDTQYF
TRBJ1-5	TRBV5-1	CASSYNPDRTDQHF
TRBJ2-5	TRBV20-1	CSAQIGGFGTQYF
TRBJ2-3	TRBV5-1	CASSFKGGSDTQYF
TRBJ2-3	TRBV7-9	CATLIGGKRGTDTQYF
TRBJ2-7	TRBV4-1	CASSQDVSGLSSYEQYF
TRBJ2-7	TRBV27	CASSGFGRERGEQYF
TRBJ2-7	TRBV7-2	CASSLLAVTPYEQYF
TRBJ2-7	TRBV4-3	CASSQRFSGPLSYEQYF
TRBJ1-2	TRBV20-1	CSAELGRNYGYTF
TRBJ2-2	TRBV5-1	CASRGQFTGELFF
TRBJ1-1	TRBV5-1	CASSPYRGNTEAFF
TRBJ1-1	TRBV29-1	CSVLTGRTEAFF
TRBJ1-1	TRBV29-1	CSVDGTGTFTEAFF
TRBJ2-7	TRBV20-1	CSATPGGWVDEQYF
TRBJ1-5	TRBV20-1	CSARARNSNQPQHF
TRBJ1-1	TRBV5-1	CASRFGQGRTEAFF
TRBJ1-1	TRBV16	CASSRGRSHTEAFF
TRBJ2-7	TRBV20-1	CSAPSQRSGYEQYF
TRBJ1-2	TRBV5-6	CASSLAEVGNYGYTF